These 27 T cell receptor beta chains came from one sample sequenced in a study of blood T cell repertoires in COVID-19. Libraries were prepared by immunoSEQ multiplex PCR; TCRdb keeps only in-frame clonotypes and omits some of them. Among 300,000 to 350,000 clones listed, roughly 85% were seen once. Sample: PBMCs or T cells enriched from blood (not recorded which). These receptors originate from a woman in her thirties or forties with acute COVID-19.

This clone appeared a single time. The chain carries TRBV23-1 and TRBJ1-2; tentatively, D is TRBD1 (6 bases). TRBV23-1 is flagged as an ORF with uncertain function. Trimming took 10 bases from V and 8 from J, leaving 17 bases between them. The CDR3 length is 12 residues. DNA for the CDR3: TGCGCCATCCCACAGGGTGGTAGGGGCTACACCTTC. Amino acid sequence: CAIPQGGRGYTF.

The rearrangement uses TRBV10-2 and TRBJ1-4; 7 bases are shared with TRBD1. The V segment lost 0 bases and the J segment 14 bases; nucleotides outside the gene matches: 9. CDR3 length: 14 amino acids. CDR1 WSHSY and CDR2 SAAADI come from the germline V gene. CDR3 sequence (DNA): TGCGCCAGCAGTGAGTCGGAACAGACAGGGAGGCTGTTTTTT. It is translated as CASSESEQTGRLFF.

The chain combines TRBV7-8 with TRBJ1-5; the match to TRBD1 covers 7 bases. Germline CDR1 SGHVS, CDR2 FQNEAQ. The CDR3 loop spans 15 amino acids. V shed 3 bases and J 3 bases; nucleotides not matched to a gene: 5. The CDR3 nucleotides read TGTGCCAGCAGCTTTAACCAGGGGGTCAATCAGCCCCAGCATTTT. The encoded protein is CASSFNQGVNQPQHF.

The chain has TRBV6-5 and TRBJ1-2; D call uncertain. Between the trimmed V and J ends, which lost 2 bases and 2 bases, there was a span of 6 bases. In germline, CDR1 is MNHEY, CDR2 SVGAGI. The CDR3 has 13 amino acids. CDR3 loop: CASSYAENYGYTF. CDR3 DNA: TGTGCCAGCAGTTACGCAGAAAACTATGGCTACACCTTC.

This clone appeared a single time. The genes are TRBV15 and TRBJ2-3, with D uncertain. The CDR3 length is 19 residues. Trimming took off 1 base at V and 0 bases at J, with 20 bases between the two ends. Looked up from germline, CDR1 is LNHNV and CDR2 is YYDKDF (reference sequence). The CDR3 protein is CATSRGDLAGKFSTDTQYF. The CDR3 nucleotides are TGTGCCACCAGCAGAGGAGATTTAGCCGGAAAGTTTAGCACAGATACGCAGTATTTT.

This clone has a single count. The CDR3 reads CASSQEGRFNQPQHF. The CDR3 region has the DNA TGCGCCAGCAGCCAAGAGGGGCGGTTCAATCAGCCCCAGCATTTT. V and J are TRBV4-1 and TRBJ1-5; weak D call: TRBD1 (5 bases). The CDR3 spans 15 residues. CDR1 and CDR2 (germline): MGHRA, YSYEKL. Trimming shortened V by 0 bases and J by 3 bases, and 9 bases separated the two germline ends.

In DNA form, the CDR3 reads TGTGCCAGTAGTTCGATCGACAGGTCGATTAACTATGGCTACACCTTC. Translating gives CASSSIDRSINYGYTF. The V gene is TRBV19, the J gene TRBJ1-2, with a weak D call TRBD1 (6 bases). With 5 bases removed from V and 1 base from J, the gap between germline ends came to 17 bases. The germline V gene has CDR1 LNHDA and CDR2 SQIVND (reference sequence). CDR3 length: 16 amino acids.

The CDR3 sequence: CASKPGLANTGELFF. The CDR3 bases are TGTGCCAGCAAGCCCGGACTCGCAAACACCGGGGAGCTGTTTTTT. The genes are TRBV6-5 and TRBJ2-2, with D possibly being TRBD2 (5 bases). Germline V gives CDR1 MNHEY, CDR2 SVGAGI. V was clipped by 7 bases and J by 2 bases, with 14 bases between them. This CDR3 has 15 amino acids.

This chain uses TRBV28 with TRBJ1-3; TRBD1 is a possible D gene (6 bases). Germline V lookup: CDR1 MDHEN, CDR2 SYDVKM. V was cut by 6 bases and J by 4 bases, with 16 bases left in between. This CDR3 spans 15 amino acids. The CDR3 DNA sequence: TGTGCCAGCAGGACCCTGGGGGCAGGGGGAAACACCATATATTTT. Residues: CASRTLGAGGNTIYF. The whole variable domain, remainder taken from reference TRBV28 and TRBJ1-3, is DVKVTQSSRYLVKRTGEKVFLECVQDMDHENMFWYRQDPGLGLRLIYFSYDVKMKEKGDIPEGYSVSREKKERFSLILESASTNQTSMYLCASRTLGAGGNTIYFGEGSWLTVV.

This chain joins TRBV4-1 and TRBJ1-2; perhaps TRBD1 as D (5 bases). Germline V gene sequence: CDR1 MGHRA, CDR2 YSYEKL. V gave up 3 bases and J gave up 7 bases, with 18 bases separating them. This CDR3 has 15 residues. Written as DNA, the CDR3 is TGCGCCAGCAGCCACCCCCTCGTCGGGGGGTCTGGCTACACCTTC. Its protein is CASSHPLVGGSGYTF.

The rearrangement uses TRBV18 and TRBJ1-1; D is uncertain. With 3 bases removed from V and 1 base from J, the gap between germline ends came to 6 bases. This CDR3 spans 13 amino acids. CDR1 is KGHSH, CDR2 LQKENI, per germline. CDR3 sequence: CASSPSQNTEAFF. The CDR3 region has the DNA TGTGCCAGCTCACCCAGTCAGAACACTGAAGCTTTCTTT.

The V call is TRBV18, the J call TRBJ1-1; perhaps TRBD1 as D (6 bases). This CDR3 comprises 15 residues. V gave up 6 bases and J gave up 3 bases, with 17 bases separating them. Germline assignment: CDR1 KGHSH and CDR2 LQKENI. The CDR3 loop is CASSQVAGADTEAFF. CDR3 bases: TGTGCCAGCTCCCAAGTGGCAGGGGCCGACACTGAAGCTTTCTTT. Looking up the rest from reference TRBV18 and TRBJ1-1 gives the full variable domain: NAGVMQNPRHLVRRRGQEARLRCSPMKGHSHVYWYRQLPEEGLKFMVYLQKENIIDESGMPKERFSAEFPKEGPSILRIQQVVRGDSAAYFCASSQVAGADTEAFFGQGTRLTVV.

The chain couples TRBV7-2 to TRBJ2-3; 7 bases map to TRBD1. The CDR3 is 15 amino acids. Per germline, CDR1 SGHTA and CDR2 FQGNSA. The ends lost 5 bases at V and 2 bases at J; junction bases unmatched: 7. CDR3 nucleotide sequence: TGTGCCAGCAGCCCAAGGACAGGTAACACAGATACGCAGTATTTT. Translating it yields CASSPRTGNTDTQYF.

The V and J genes are TRBV5-5 and TRBJ2-7; tentatively, D is TRBD1 (6 bases). Trimming pared 2 bases from V and 5 bases from J, leaving 14 bases between. CDR1 is SGHKS and CDR2 is YYEKEE in the germline V gene (reference sequence). This CDR3 is built from 14 residues. The CDR3 DNA is TGTGCCAGCAGCTTTAGGGGGATGAAGGACGAGCAGTACTTC. This encodes CASSFRGMKDEQYF. The full variable domain, with the rest looked up from reference TRBV5-5 and TRBJ2-7, is DAGVTQSPTHLIKTRGQQVTLRCSPISGHKSVSWYQQVLGQGPQFIFQYYEKEERGRGNFPDRFSARQFPNYSSELNVNALLLGDSALYLCASSFRGMKDEQYFGPGTRLTVT.

The chain carries TRBV7-2 and TRBJ2-5; possible D gene TRBD1, 5 bases. The CDR3 has 16 residues. Trimming removed 2 bases at V and 5 bases at J, with 18 bases between. Germline CDR1 reads SGHTA; CDR2 reads FQGNSA. CDR3 in DNA: TGTGCCAGCAGCTTATTTATCTCCAGGGATGGGGAGACCCAGTACTTC. It yields the protein CASSLFISRDGETQYF.

This clone came up a few times. The chain carries TRBV6-5 and TRBJ2-7, with D unclear. V lost 6 bases to trimming and J lost 6 bases, with 12 bases between them. The CDR3 loop spans 12 amino acids. The germline V gene has CDR1 MNHEY and CDR2 SVGAGI. CDR3 sequence (DNA): TGTGCCAGCAGCACGGATCTAGGCGAGCAGTACTTC. It codes for CASSTDLGEQYF.

This chain connects TRBV7-9 to TRBJ1-1, with unresolved D. The CDR3 runs to 13 residues. V shed 1 base and J shed 5 bases, with 8 bases lying between them. Germline CDR1 reads SEHNR; CDR2 reads FQNEAQ (reference sequence). Here the CDR3 DNA reads TGTGCCAGCAGCTTAGGGTCGGGAACTGAAGCTTTCTTT. Translation gives CASSLGSGTEAFF.

The rearrangement joins TRBV7-2 to TRBJ2-7, with 11 nucleotides matching TRBD2. The CDR3 runs 17 residues. The germline gives CDR1 SGHTA, CDR2 FQGNSA. Trimming cost V 5 bases and J 3 bases; bases outside gene matches: 12. CDR3 protein: CASSLRKTSGAGYEQYF. The CDR3 DNA sequence: TGTGCCAGCAGCCTCCGAAAGACTAGCGGGGCGGGCTACGAGCAGTACTTC.

The V and J genes are TRBV19 and TRBJ2-1; a weak D match, TRBD1 (6 bases). V gave up 4 bases and J gave up 8 bases, with 12 bases separating them. The CDR3 is made up of 13 amino acids. Germline assignment: CDR1 LNHDA and CDR2 SQIVND (reference sequence). The CDR3 DNA sequence: TGTGCCAGTAGTACGAAACAGGGCGATGAGCAGTTCTTC. Translation gives CASSTKQGDEQFF.

As regards this clone: The same CDR3 also results from other DNA sequences found in this sample. This rearrangement joins TRBV3-1 (or the pseudogene TRBV3-2) to TRBJ1-2; D is undetermined. CDR3 length: 15 residues. V dropped 1 base and J dropped 2 bases, with 11 bases sitting between them. Looked up from germline, CDR1 is LGHDT and CDR2 is YNNKEL (reference sequence). The CDR3 here is CASSQGGPLNYGYTF. CDR3 nucleotide sequence: TGTGCCAGCAGCCAAGGCGGTCCCCTAAACTATGGCTACACCTTC.

V gene TRBV5-4 combines with J gene TRBJ2-3, with 8 positions matching TRBD2. V lost 1 base, J lost 3 bases, and 13 bases stayed unmatched. Germline V gene data show CDR1 as SGHNT and CDR2 as YYREEE (reference sequence). The CDR3 extends over 18 amino acids. Written as DNA, the CDR3 is TGTGCCAGCAGCTTGCTGGGACTAGGGGGAGGCCATACAGATACGCAGTATTTT. It specifies CASSLLGLGGGHTDTQYF.

V is TRBV5-1 and J is TRBJ1-6; 7 bases fit TRBD1. Germline loops: CDR1 SGHRS, CDR2 YFSETQ. The CDR3 is made up of 16 amino acids. The J segment lost 4 bases and the V segment lost 4 bases, leaving 8 bases of the junction unmatched. The CDR3 reads CASSRQGQLYNSPLHF. The CDR3 DNA reads TGCGCCAGCAGCCGACAGGGACAGCTTTATAATTCACCCCTCCACTTT. The entire variable domain, with the rest obtained from reference TRBV5-1 and TRBJ1-6, is as follows: KAGVTQTPRYLIKTRGQQVTLSCSPISGHRSVSWYQQTPGQGLQFLFEYFSETQRNKGNFPGRFSGRQFSNSRSEMNVSTLELGDSALYLCASSRQGQLYNSPLHFGNGTRLTVT.

The chain is built from TRBV6-5 and TRBJ1-4; 8 bases fit TRBD1. The J segment lost 10 bases and the V segment lost 5 bases, leaving 12 bases of the junction unmatched. Germline V CDR1 and CDR2: MNHEY, SVGAGI. The CDR3 runs 15 residues. The CDR3 protein is CASSTGTGGGAKLFF. The CDR3 coding sequence is TGTGCCAGCAGTACAGGGACAGGCGGGGGGGCAAAACTGTTTTTT.

The chain has TRBV7-9 and TRBJ2-7; D is undetermined. Germline loops: CDR1 SEHNR, CDR2 FQNEAQ (reference sequence). CDR3 length equals 11 residues. V shed 4 bases and J shed 3 bases, with 4 bases lying between them. In nucleotides, the CDR3 is TGTGCCAGCAGCTCCCTCTACGAGCAGTACTTC. This sequence encodes CASSSLYEQYF.

This chain connects TRBV27 to TRBJ2-2; 8 nucleotides align to TRBD1. The junction had 14 bases not matched to a gene; V was cut back by 4 bases and J by 1 base. Germline CDR1 reads MNHEY; CDR2 reads SMNVEV (reference sequence). The CDR3 sequence is 19 residues long. CDR3 in amino acids: CASSSTPPDRARNTGELFF. The CDR3, as DNA: TGTGCCAGCAGTTCTACCCCTCCGGACAGGGCTAGGAACACCGGGGAGCTGTTTTTT.

The V call is TRBV7-2, the J call TRBJ2-7, with a weak D call TRBD1 (5 bases). V shed 4 bases and J shed 2 bases, with 21 bases lying between them. Germline CDR1 and CDR2: SGHTA and FQGNSA. This CDR3 comprises 17 residues. Here the CDR3 reads CASSSRPLGASTYEQYF. CDR3 DNA: TGTGCCAGCAGCTCCCGTCCCTTAGGGGCCTCAACCTACGAGCAGTACTTC.

J is TRBJ1-4 and V is TRBV27; D is undetermined. The CDR3 is made up of 15 amino acids. Trimming pared 6 bases from V and 2 bases from J, leaving 13 bases between. CDR1 is MNHEY and CDR2 is SMNVEV in the germline V gene (reference sequence). For the CDR3, the DNA is TGTGCCAGCAGGCAGTTAACGTCGACTAATGAAAAACTGTTTTTT. It yields the protein CASRQLTSTNEKLFF.